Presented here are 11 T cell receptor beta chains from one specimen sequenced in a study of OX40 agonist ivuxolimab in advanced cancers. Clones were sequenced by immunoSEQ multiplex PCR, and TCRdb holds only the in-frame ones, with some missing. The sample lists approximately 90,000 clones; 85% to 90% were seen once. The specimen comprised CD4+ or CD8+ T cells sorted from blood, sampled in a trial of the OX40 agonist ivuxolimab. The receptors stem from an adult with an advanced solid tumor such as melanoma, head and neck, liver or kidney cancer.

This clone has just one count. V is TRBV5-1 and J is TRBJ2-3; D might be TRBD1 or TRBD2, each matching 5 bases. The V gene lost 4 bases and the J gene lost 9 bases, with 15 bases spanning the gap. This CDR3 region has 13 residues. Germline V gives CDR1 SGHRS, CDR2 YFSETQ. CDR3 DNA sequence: TGCGCCAGCAGCCCGACTCTTGAGGGGACGCAGTATTTT. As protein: CASSPTLEGTQYF.

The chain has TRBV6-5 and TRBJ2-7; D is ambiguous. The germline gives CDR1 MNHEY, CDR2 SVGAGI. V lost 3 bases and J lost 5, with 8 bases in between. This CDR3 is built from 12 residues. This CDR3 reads CASSYSTHEQYF. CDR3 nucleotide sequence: TGTGCCAGCAGTTATAGCACCCACGAGCAGTACTTC.

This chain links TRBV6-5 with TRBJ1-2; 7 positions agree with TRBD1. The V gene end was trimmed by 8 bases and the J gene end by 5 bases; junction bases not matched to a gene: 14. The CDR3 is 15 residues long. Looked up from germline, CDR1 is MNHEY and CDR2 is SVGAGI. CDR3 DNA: TGTGCCAGCGCCGGGACAGCGCAACTCTATTATGGCTACACCTTC. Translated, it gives CASAGTAQLYYGYTF.

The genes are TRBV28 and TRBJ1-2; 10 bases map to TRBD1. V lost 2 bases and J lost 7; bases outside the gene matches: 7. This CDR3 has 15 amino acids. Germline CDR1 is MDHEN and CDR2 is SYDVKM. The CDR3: CASSLGDRGGAGYTF. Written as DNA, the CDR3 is TGTGCCAGCAGTTTAGGGGACAGGGGCGGTGCTGGCTACACCTTC.

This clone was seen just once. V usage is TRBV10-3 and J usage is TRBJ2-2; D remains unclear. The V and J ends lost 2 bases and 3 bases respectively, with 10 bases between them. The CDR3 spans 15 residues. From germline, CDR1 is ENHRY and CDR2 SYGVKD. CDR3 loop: CAISEQVLDTGELFF. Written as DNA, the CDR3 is TGTGCCATCAGTGAGCAGGTGTTAGACACCGGGGAGCTGTTTTTT.

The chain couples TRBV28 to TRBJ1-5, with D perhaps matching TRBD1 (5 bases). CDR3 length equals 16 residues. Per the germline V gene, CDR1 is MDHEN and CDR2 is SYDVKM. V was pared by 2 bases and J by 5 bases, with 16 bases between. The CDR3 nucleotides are TGTGCCAGCAGTTTAATGGGGGGAGCCACGCATCAGCCCCAGCATTTT. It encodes CASSLMGGATHQPQHF.

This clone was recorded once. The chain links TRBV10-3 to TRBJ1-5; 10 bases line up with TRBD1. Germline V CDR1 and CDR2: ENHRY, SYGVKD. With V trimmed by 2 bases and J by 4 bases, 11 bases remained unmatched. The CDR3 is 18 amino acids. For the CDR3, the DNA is TGTGCCATCAGTGAGCGGGGACAGGGGCTGTGGGGGAATCAGCCCCAGCATTTT. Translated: CAISERGQGLWGNQPQHF.

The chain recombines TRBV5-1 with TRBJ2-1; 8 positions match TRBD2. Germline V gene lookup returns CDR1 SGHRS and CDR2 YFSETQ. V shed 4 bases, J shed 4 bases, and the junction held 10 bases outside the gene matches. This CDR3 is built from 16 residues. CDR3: CASSPRGGRSYNEQFF. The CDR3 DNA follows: TGCGCCAGCAGCCCCAGGGGCGGGAGGTCGTACAATGAGCAGTTCTTC.

The CDR3 loop is CAWSYAASSYNSPLHF. CDR3 nucleotides: TGTGCCTGGAGTTATGCCGCTAGCTCCTATAATTCACCCCTCCACTTT. This chain uses TRBV30 with TRBJ1-6; D is ambiguous. The CDR3 sequence is 16 residues long. Per germline, CDR1 GTSNPN and CDR2 SVGIG (reference sequence). The V gene lost 2 bases and the J gene lost 0 bases, with 11 bases spanning the gap.

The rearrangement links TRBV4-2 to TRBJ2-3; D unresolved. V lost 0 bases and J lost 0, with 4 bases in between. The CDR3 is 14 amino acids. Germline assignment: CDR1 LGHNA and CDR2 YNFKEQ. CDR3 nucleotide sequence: TGTGCCAGCAGCCAAGATAAGAGCACAGATACGCAGTATTTT. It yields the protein CASSQDKSTDTQYF.

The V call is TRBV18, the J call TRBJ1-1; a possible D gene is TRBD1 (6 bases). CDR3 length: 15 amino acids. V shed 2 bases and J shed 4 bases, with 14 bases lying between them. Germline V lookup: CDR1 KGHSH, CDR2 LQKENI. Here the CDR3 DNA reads TGTGCCAGCTCACCATTGGCAGGGGAGGGCACTGAAGCTTTCTTT. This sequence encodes CASSPLAGEGTEAFF. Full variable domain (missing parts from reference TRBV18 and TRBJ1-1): NAGVMQNPRHLVRRRGQEARLRCSPMKGHSHVYWYRQLPEEGLKFMVYLQKENIIDESGMPKERFSAEFPKEGPSILRIQQVVRGDSAAYFCASSPLAGEGTEAFFGQGTRLTVV.